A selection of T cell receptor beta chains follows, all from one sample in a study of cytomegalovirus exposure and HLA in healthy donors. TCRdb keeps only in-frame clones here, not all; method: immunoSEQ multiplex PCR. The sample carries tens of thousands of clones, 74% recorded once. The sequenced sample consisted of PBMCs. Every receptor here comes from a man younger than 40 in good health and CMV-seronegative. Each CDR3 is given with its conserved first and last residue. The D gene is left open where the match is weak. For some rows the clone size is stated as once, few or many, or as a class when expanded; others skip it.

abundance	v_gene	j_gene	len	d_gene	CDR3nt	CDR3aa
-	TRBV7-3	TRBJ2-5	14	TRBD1	TGTGCCAGCAGCCCCATTCCAGGGGGCGAGACCCAGTACTTC	CASSPIPGGETQYF
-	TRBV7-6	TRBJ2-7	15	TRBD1	TGTGCCAGCAGCTTAGGAGGGACAGACTACTACGAGCAGTACTTC	CASSLGGTDYYEQYF
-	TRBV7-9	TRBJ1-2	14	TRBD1	TGTGCCAGCAGTCCCGGACAGGGATTATACGGCTACACCTTC	CASSPGQGLYGYTF
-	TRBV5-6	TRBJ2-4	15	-	TGTGCCAGCAGCTTGGGTGGAGGGGCCAAAAACATTCAGTACTTC	CASSLGGGAKNIQYF
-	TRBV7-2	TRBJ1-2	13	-	TGTGCCAGCAGCCCCCAGACTAACTATGGCTACACCTTC	CASSPQTNYGYTF
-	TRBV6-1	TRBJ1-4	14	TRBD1	TGTGCCAGCAGACGGGGACAGCTAAATGAAAAACTGTTTTTT	CASRRGQLNEKLFF
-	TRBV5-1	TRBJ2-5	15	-	TGCGCCAGCAGCTTTACAGTCGGGATGCAAGAGACCCAGTACTTC	CASSFTVGMQETQYF
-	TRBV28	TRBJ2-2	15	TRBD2	TGTGCCAGCAGGGGTGGACTAGCCACGACCGGGGAGCTGTTTTTT	CASRGGLATTGELFF
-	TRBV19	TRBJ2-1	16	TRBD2	TGTGCCAGTAGTATATTTCTAGCGGGGGGTAACAATGAGCAGTTCTTC	CASSIFLAGGNNEQFF
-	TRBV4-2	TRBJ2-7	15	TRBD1	TGTGCCAGCAGCATCCGGACAGGGGTTTCCTACGAGCAGTACTTC	CASSIRTGVSYEQYF
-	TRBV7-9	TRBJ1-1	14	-	TGTGCCAGCAGAGAGACAGGAAGGGGGAATGGTCCTTTCTTT	CASRETGRGNGPFF
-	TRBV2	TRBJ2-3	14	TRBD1	TGTGCCAGCAGTGTCCAGGGGGACGCAGATACGCAGTATTTT	CASSVQGDADTQYF
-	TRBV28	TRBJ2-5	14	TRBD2	TGTGCCAGCATCCTCGCGGGAGGGAGGGAGACCCAGTACTTC	CASILAGGRETQYF
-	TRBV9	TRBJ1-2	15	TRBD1	TGTGCCAGCAGCGACTACGGGACAGGGTCTCGTGGCTACACCTTC	CASSDYGTGSRGYTF
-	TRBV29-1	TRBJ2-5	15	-	TGCAGCGTTGAAGGGGGGGGCGTTTCGCGGGAGACCCAGTACTTC	CSVEGGGVSRETQYF
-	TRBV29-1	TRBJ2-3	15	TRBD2	TGCAGCGTAAGGGGGACTAGCGGGAGCACAGATACGCAGTATTTT	CSVRGTSGSTDTQYF
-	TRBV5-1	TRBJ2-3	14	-	TGCGCCAGCAGCTTGGGGGGAGGCACAGATACGCAGTATTTT	CASSLGGGTDTQYF
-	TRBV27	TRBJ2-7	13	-	TGTGCCAGCAGTTTACCAGGAAACTACGAGCAGTACTTC	CASSLPGNYEQYF
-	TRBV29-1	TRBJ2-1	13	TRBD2	TGCAGCGTTGTTAGCGGGGACTCGAAGGAGCAGTTCTTC	CSVVSGDSKEQFF
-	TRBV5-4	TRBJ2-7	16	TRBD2	TGTGCCAGCAGCGCACTATCACGGGAGGGCCACTACGAGCAGTACTTC	CASSALSREGHYEQYF
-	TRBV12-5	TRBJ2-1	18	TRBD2	TGTGCTAGTGGTTTGAACCCACCCGGGACTAGCGGGAGGGATGAGCAGTTCTTC	CASGLNPPGTSGRDEQFF
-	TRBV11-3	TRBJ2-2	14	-	TGTGCCAGCAGCTTAGGGGAGTGGGCCGGGGAGCTGTTTTTT	CASSLGEWAGELFF
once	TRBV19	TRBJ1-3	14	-	TGTGCCAGTAGTGTGGTGAGCTCTGGAAACACCATATATTTT	CASSVVSSGNTIYF
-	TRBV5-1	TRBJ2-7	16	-	TGCGCCAGCAGCTCTAACCGGGACACCGGCTCCTACGAGCAGTACTTC	CASSSNRDTGSYEQYF
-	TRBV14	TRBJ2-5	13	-	TGTGCCAGCAGCCAATCCACTACCCGTAACCAGTACTTC	CASSQSTTRNQYF
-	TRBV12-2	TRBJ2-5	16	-	TGTGCAAGTCGCCCCTTTCTTGAGTCCCTCGAGCTAGAGCAGTACTTC	CASRPFLESLELEQYF
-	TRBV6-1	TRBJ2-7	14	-	TGTGCCAGCAGGGGGCAAGGGGGTACCTACGAGCAGTACTTC	CASRGQGGTYEQYF
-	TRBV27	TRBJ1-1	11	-	TGTGCCAGCATTAAAAACACTGAAGCTTTCTTT	CASIKNTEAFF
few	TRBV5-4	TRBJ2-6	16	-	TGTGCCAGCAGCTTGTCTACGGGATCTGGGGCCAACGTCCTGACTTTC	CASSLSTGSGANVLTF
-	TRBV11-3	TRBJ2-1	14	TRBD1	TGTGCCAGCAGCCGCTCCGGACAGGGTTATGAGCAGTTCTTC	CASSRSGQGYEQFF
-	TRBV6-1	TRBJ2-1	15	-	TGTGCCAGCAGTGAAGCGAGTAGCGGATACAATGAGCAGTTCTTC	CASSEASSGYNEQFF
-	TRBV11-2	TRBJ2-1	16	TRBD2	TGTGCCAGCAGCTTAGGCCGACTAGCGGGAGGCAATGAGCAGTTCTTC	CASSLGRLAGGNEQFF
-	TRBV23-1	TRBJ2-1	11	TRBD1	TGCGCCAGTCTCAAAGGGGGCGATCGGTTCTTC	CASLKGGDRFF
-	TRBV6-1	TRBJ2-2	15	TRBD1	TGTGCCAGCAGCTTGGCCGGGACAGGCACCGGGGAGCTGTTTTTT	CASSLAGTGTGELFF
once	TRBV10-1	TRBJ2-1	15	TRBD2	TGCGCCAGCAGTGAATGGGCTAGCGGGAACAATGAGCAGTTCTTC	CASSEWASGNNEQFF
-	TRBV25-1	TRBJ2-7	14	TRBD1	TGTGCCAGCAGTGGGGGACAGGGTCCTTCGGAGCAGTACTTC	CASSGGQGPSEQYF
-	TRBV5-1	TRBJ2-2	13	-	TGCGCCAGCAGCTTTGACAGCACCGGGGAGCTGTTTTTT	CASSFDSTGELFF
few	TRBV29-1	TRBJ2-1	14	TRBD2	TGCAGCGGTATAGGTTGGGCGGGGGGTAATGAGCAGTTCTTC	CSGIGWAGGNEQFF
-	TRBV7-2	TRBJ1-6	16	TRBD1	TGTGCCAGCAGGCGAGCAACCGGGACAGGGGTATCACCCCTCCACTTT	CASRRATGTGVSPLHF
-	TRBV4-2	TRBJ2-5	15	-	TGTGCCAGCAGCCGGGATCCGGACTTAAAAGAGACCCAGTACTTC	CASSRDPDLKETQYF
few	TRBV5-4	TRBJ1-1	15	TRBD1	TGTGCCAGCAGCCCAGGACAGGGTTTGAACACTGAAGCTTTCTTT	CASSPGQGLNTEAFF
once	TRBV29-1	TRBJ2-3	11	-	TGCAGCGTTGCCGCGACAGATACGCAGTATTTT	CSVAATDTQYF
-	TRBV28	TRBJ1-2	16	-	TGTGCCAGCAGTTCGGCAGGTCCATTTACAAACTATGGCTACACCTTC	CASSSAGPFTNYGYTF
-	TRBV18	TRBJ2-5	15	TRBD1	TGTGCCAGCTCACCATCTAAGACAGGGAGCGAGACCCAGTACTTC	CASSPSKTGSETQYF
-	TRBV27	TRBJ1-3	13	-	TGTGCCAGCAGTTTAGGAGGAGGAAACACCATATATTTT	CASSLGGGNTIYF
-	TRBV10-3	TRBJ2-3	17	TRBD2	TGTGCCATCAGTAGAGGGAGCGGGGGGGCCGACCCAGATACGCAGTATTTT	CAISRGSGGADPDTQYF
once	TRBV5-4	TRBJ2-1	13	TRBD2	TGTGCCAGCCGACCGGGGGGTTACAATGAGCAGTTCTTC	CASRPGGYNEQFF
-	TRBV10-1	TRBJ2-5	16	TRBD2	TGCGCCAGCAGTGAGGGAACTAGCGGGGGACAAGAGACCCAGTACTTC	CASSEGTSGGQETQYF
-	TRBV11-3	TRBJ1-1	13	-	TGTGCCAGCAGCTTAGGGGCCGGAACTGAAGCTTTCTTT	CASSLGAGTEAFF
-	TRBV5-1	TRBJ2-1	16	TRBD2	TGCGCCAGCAGCTTGATCCCTAGCGGGGCTTACAATGAGCAGTTCTTC	CASSLIPSGAYNEQFF
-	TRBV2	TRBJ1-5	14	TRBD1	TGTGCCAGCAGTGTCCAGGGGGCTAGTCAGCCCCAGCATTTT	CASSVQGASQPQHF
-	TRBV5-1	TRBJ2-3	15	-	TGCGCCAGCAGCTTGAGTCCCCGAGGCACAGATACGCAGTATTTT	CASSLSPRGTDTQYF
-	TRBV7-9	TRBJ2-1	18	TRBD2	TGTGCCAGCAGCTCGGCCCTCAGCGGGGGCCAACCCTACAATGAGCAGTTCTTC	CASSSALSGGQPYNEQFF
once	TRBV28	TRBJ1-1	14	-	TGTGCCAGCAGTCCCGGACACGGTTGGACTGAAGCTTTCTTT	CASSPGHGWTEAFF
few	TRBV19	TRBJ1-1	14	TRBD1	TGTGCCAGTAGTTCCCCGGACAGGGCCACTGAAGCTTTCTTT	CASSSPDRATEAFF
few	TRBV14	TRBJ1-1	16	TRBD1	TGTGCCAGCAGCCGCCTAACACGGGACAGGAACACTGAAGCTTTCTTT	CASSRLTRDRNTEAFF
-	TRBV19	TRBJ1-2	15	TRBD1	TGTGCCAGTAGTCGCGTCCCGGACAGGGTGGATGGCTACACCTTC	CASSRVPDRVDGYTF
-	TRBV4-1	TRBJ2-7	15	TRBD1	TGCGCCAGCAGCCAGCCGGGACAGGGGGTGAACGAGCAGTACTTC	CASSQPGQGVNEQYF
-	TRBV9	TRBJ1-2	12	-	TGTGCCAGCCAACGAAGGGAGCGTGGCTACACCTTC	CASQRRERGYTF
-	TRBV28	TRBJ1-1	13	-	TGTGCCAGCAGCCTAGAATTGGGCACTGAAGCTTTCTTT	CASSLELGTEAFF